Listed below are T cell receptor beta chains from one sample, sequenced in a study of T-cell memory formation after mild COVID-19. TCRdb re-called the 5' RACE reads with MiXCR, one entry per CDR3 protein. This sample has around 370,000 distinct CDR3 sequences, with about 21% found just once. Sequencing was carried out using PBMCs or a T cell subset sorted from them (not recorded which). These TCRs come from an adult woman who had mild COVID-19 (a few samples of this study predate the infection). Cell type and time point are not known. Each CDR3 is given with its conserved first and last residue. The D gene is left open where the match is weak. Size is stated for part of the rows, as once, few or many counts, or as a class when the clone is expanded.

V	J	length	size	D	DNA	CDR3
TRBV7-2	TRBJ2-2	17	.	TRBD1	TGTGCCAGCAGCTTAGAAGGGACAGGGACCCGCACCGGGGAGCTGTTTTTT	CASSLEGTGTRTGELFF
TRBV20-1	TRBJ1-1	16	.	.	TGCAGTGCTAGAGATGGTGGGCGTTATTCGAACACTGAAGCTTTCTTT	CSARDGGRYSNTEAFF
TRBV5-3	TRBJ1-2	13	.	.	TGTGCCAGAAGCTTGGAATGGAACTATGGCTACACCTTC	CARSLEWNYGYTF
TRBV7-2	TRBJ2-5	16	few	.	TGTGCCAGCAACCCAGGTTGGGGCGGGAACCAAGAGACCCAGTACTTC	CASNPGWGGNQETQYF
TRBV7-6	TRBJ2-2	13	many	.	TGTGCCAGCAGCCCCCTCGGGGCCGGGGAGCTGTTTTTT	CASSPLGAGELFF
TRBV30	TRBJ2-3	13	.	TRBD2	TGTGCCTGGAGTAGCGGGAGCGCAGATACGCAGTATTTT	CAWSSGSADTQYF
TRBV14	TRBJ1-1	15	.	.	TGTGCCAGCAGCCAAGCCTCCATAGGGACCACTGAAGCTTTCTTT	CASSQASIGTTEAFF
TRBV6-1	TRBJ2-2	15	once	TRBD2	TGTGCCAGCAGGGAGTGGCGGGGGGACACCGGGGAGCTGTTTTTT	CASREWRGDTGELFF
TRBV29-1	TRBJ2-7	12	few	.	TGCAGCGTAACTATAACATCCTACGAGCAGTACTTC	CSVTITSYEQYF
TRBV6-5	TRBJ1-2	13	few	.	TGTGCCAGCAGTTACGAAACAGGGTCAGGCTACACCTTC	CASSYETGSGYTF
TRBV25-1	TRBJ1-2	14	.	.	TGTGCCAGCAGTGAAAGCGGGTCCCCCGTCGGCTACACCTTC	CASSESGSPVGYTF
TRBV20-1	TRBJ2-7	15	.	.	TGCAGTGCTAGAGTCGCCCCGGCGGACTCCTACGAGCAGTACTTC	CSARVAPADSYEQYF
TRBV15	TRBJ2-3	12	.	.	TGTGCCACCAGCAGGGCCCGAGATACGCAGTATTTT	CATSRARDTQYF
TRBV6-5	TRBJ1-1	14	.	.	TGTGCCAGCAGTTACCAGTTCATGAACACTGAAGCTTTCTTT	CASSYQFMNTEAFF
TRBV11-3	TRBJ2-3	17	.	.	TGTGCCAGCAGTTTCCGTCACCCAGGACAGCTTACAGATACGCAGTATTTT	CASSFRHPGQLTDTQYF
TRBV18	TRBJ1-1	14	.	.	TGTGCCAGCTCACCGGGCCCCCGGGCTACTGAAGCTTTCTTT	CASSPGPRATEAFF
TRBV7-3	TRBJ2-1	14	.	.	TGTGCCAGCAGCTCCCGCCTACAGGGTGGCGAGCAGTTCTTC	CASSSRLQGGEQFF
TRBV5-1	TRBJ2-5	17	few	.	TGCGCCAGCAGCTTTTTTGCATGGACAGCCCCGCAAGAGACCCAGTACTTC	CASSFFAWTAPQETQYF
TRBV5-1	TRBJ2-5	15	.	TRBD1	TGCGCCAGCAGCCCATCGACAGGGGGCAAGGAGACCCAGTACTTC	CASSPSTGGKETQYF
TRBV5-4	TRBJ2-3	13	many	.	TGTGCCAGCAGCGAGGCAGGGGCAGATACGCAGTATTTT	CASSEAGADTQYF